This T cell receptor beta chain derives from a study of cytomegalovirus exposure and HLA in healthy donors (dated by TCRdb to 2015 to 2018). For context, the study as a whole: An earlier analysis of some 600 of the donors reported 276 Gb of sequence data and approximately 120 million unique TCR beta sequences obtained from about 170 million T cells. Both class I and class II loci were covered by HLA typing, at four-digit resolution. Besides the first cohort of more than 650 subjects, a separate validation cohort made up of roughly 120 different subjects was used. The genetic ancestry cluster associated with self-reported Caucasian donors included 81% of the roughly 400 genotyped donors. Donor age, sex, ethnicity and CMV serostatus were compiled together with the repertoire data. All discovery cohort repertoires had been generated using a single sequencing platform. Four or five DR-DQ haplotypes were handled as single units for association and clustering because linkage in the cohort was strong. An earlier analysis of 587 of the donors used high-throughput TCR beta sequencing to judge whether each TCR beta V gene segment behaved as functional or pseudogenic. The study aimed to test whether cataloging public T cell receptors could reveal signatures of past pathogen exposure. In a later analysis, previously published TCR beta repertoires from about 640 donors were re-analyzed and high-resolution HLA genotyping was added so that TCR occurrence patterns could be studied. In a later genetic analysis, genome-wide SNP genotypes for about 60% of the 666 donors were used, and that subset was treated as a discovery cohort. To predict cytomegalovirus infection status, the study brought together high-throughput TCR immunosequencing, statistical association of individual TCRs with disease status, and machine learning. Typing coverage differed by locus: A, B, C, DRB1 and DQB1 were typed in about 620-630 donors, DQA1 in 500 to 550, DPA1 in around 600, and DPB1 in around 490. An early release covering roughly 600 HLA-typed donors comprised roughly 300 gigabases of sequencing data and roughly 85 million unique TCR sequences. The study used immunosequencing to profile the T cell repertoires of approximately 690 subjects and linked those repertoires to cytomegalovirus serostatus. Among some 400 genotyped donors of the cohort, an average of around 250,000 unique TCR beta nucleotide sequences was sequenced per donor, of which roughly 17% were non-productive. In the later analysis, no new phenotypic data were used to find candidate immune exposures; instead, reliance was placed on TCR beta sequences and their occurrence across donors.

The cohort was made up of approximately 670 healthy bone marrow donors. At the time of sampling, all cohort members were nominally healthy, though unrecorded immune exposures were likely present. The donor was CMV seronegative and was included in the group of under 450 seronegative cohort members. A peripheral blood sample was collected from each donor, and TCR beta sequencing was performed on peripheral blood mononuclear cells. Genomic DNA was extracted from the blood cell samples with the Qiagen DNeasy Blood Extraction Kit. The library was obtained by the immunoSEQ multiplex PCR assay. For the multiplex PCR, a mixture combining 60 forward primers for TCR Vbeta segments and 13 reverse primers for TCR Jbeta segments was used. The CDR3 region of rearranged TCR beta genes was amplified from genomic DNA with a multiplex PCR assay. Amplified TCR beta libraries were sequenced as 87-base-pair reads on the Illumina HiSeq System. In the paper's pipeline: Across the 600 to 700 repertoires, a later analysis counted 60 million to 90 million unique TCR beta chains, 9 million to 14 million of which were shared by at least two donors. To remove PCR and sequencing errors, raw reads were error-corrected and collapsed into unique sequences using a nearest-neighbor algorithm that merged closely related sequences. V, D and J gene segments were assigned by aligning CDR3 sequences to IMGT reference sequences. For a sequence to be retained, a match of at least six nucleotides was required to both a V gene segment and a J gene segment. A rearrangement counted as productive if the CDR3 had no stop codons and remained in frame with V and J, and every other rearrangement counted as non-productive. Following IMGT convention, CDR3 was defined as the stretch from the second conserved V-encoded cysteine up to the conserved J-encoded phenylalanine. Sequences without an unambiguous match to a single V gene segment were excluded from the earlier analysis of about 630 of the donors. An earlier analysis of 450 to 650 of the donors called V segments functional above 56.7% productive rearrangements and segregating when the between-donor standard deviation exceeded 5%. A statistical classification framework was built for diagnosing cytomegalovirus status from the catalog of TCR beta chain sequences. In a later analysis, TCR nucleotide sequences were compared against IMGT/GENE-DB human TR gene sequences so that V and J genes could be assigned. The TCRdist pipeline was used in a later analysis to assign CDR3 sequences and most-parsimonious VDJ recombination scenarios. In a later analysis, every TCR beta chain was defined by the combination of its CDR3 amino acid sequence and its V-gene family, and reads without a unique V-gene family were dropped. As a way to deal with suspected cross-contamination and a sequencing artifact, a later analysis dropped 500 to 700 nucleotide sequences that were highly shared and had low generation probability. In a later analysis, a clonal expansion index for each public chain was calculated from normalized within-repertoire ranks of inferred template counts. Generation probabilities in a later analysis came from a VDJ recombination model fitted to out-of-frame rearrangements, and those results were checked against IGoR. A later analysis scored TCR-TCR, TCR-HLA and TCR-CMV co-occurrence with hypergeometric tests, applying a repertoire-size bias correction to TCR pairs. A later analysis estimated false discovery rates by permuting HLA or CMV assignments 20 times. In a later analysis, co-occurring TCRs were grouped with DBSCAN, and TCRdist sequence similarity was added when clustering was performed within HLA-allele-positive subsets. Repertoires with fewer than 30,000 or more than 120,000 public chains, plus five repertoires with anomalous nucleotide sharing, were excluded from co-occurrence clustering. Entries here come from immuneACCESS through TCRdb and include only in-frame sequences with V and J called. Some clones fail to appear in such tables; in the studies checked, an unresolved V gene covers under half of the shortfall, and the cause of the remainder is unknown. That table gives V, J and clone size, and the DNA gave D and trimming. Here the sample has under 200,000 clones; less than 90% occur a single time. The ten most abundant clones make up 1% of the sample.

Of note for this clone: No antigen is known for it. The junction departs from germline at one end; a sequencing error may be responsible.

The CDR3 runs 14 residues from the cysteine to the phenylalanine. The CDR3 DNA has 42 bases and is translated from base 1. Reading the germline V gene gives CDR1 SNHLY and CDR2 FYNNEI. The paper's findings and limits, for the study overall: The 87-base-pair reads could not distinguish some IMGT-functional V segments, including TRBV6-2 and TRBV6-3, so those segments were excluded. Correlated functional status among segregating V segments might reflect linkage disequilibrium, but an unknown experimental factor could not be ruled out. According to a later analysis, parvovirus B19, influenza, CMV and Epstein-Barr virus appeared linked to several top co-occurrence clusters. The cohort was sequenced for TCR beta chains only, and without alpha or paired-chain data the features that could be detected were limited. The presence/absence analyses assumed that sequencing depth was roughly uniform across donors, and that assumption may not be true. In a later genetic analysis, fewer N-insertions in productive TCRs were reported among donors in an Asian-associated ancestry cluster than the roughly 700-donor mean. At a false discovery rate of 0.05, a later analysis linked fewer than 20,000 TCR beta sequences to specific HLA alleles. In a later analysis, TCR association rates were found to vary across HLA loci, with the most associated TCRs seen for DRB1 alleles and the fewest for HLA-C alleles. Because counts were too low, under 20 rarely observed V segments, including chromosome 9 orphons, were left out of the earlier analysis of several hundred of the donors. A cluster of highly shared sequence variants was judged likely to be a technical artifact of the sequencing pipeline. HLA typing was unavailable for some donors at each locus, so association tests used only the typed subset. A later analysis found that most CMV-associated TCR beta chains appeared HLA-restricted, with HLA associations seemingly driven largely by CMV exposure. For the cohort, immune exposure information was limited to CMV serostatus. Across donors, most TCR sequences were observed very rarely, whereas some public TCRs were present in many individuals. In an earlier analysis of roughly 560 of the donors, most TCR beta V segments were observed in productive rearrangements about 87% or about 30% of the time, broadly matching IMGT annotations. The authors suggested that the approach could potentially be extended to other disease states and immunological phenotypes. In vitro tests confirmed that three of the cytomegalovirus-associated TCR beta chains recognize cytomegalovirus antigens. In a later genetic analysis, a missense DCLRE1C variant was associated with V-gene and J-gene trimming of TCR beta chains, and the association was replicated in an independent cohort. In both the original and validation cohorts, the classifier was reported to diagnose cytomegalovirus status with high specificity and sensitivity. When HLA alleles, especially DR and DQ, strongly co-occurred, TCR associations were difficult to assign to individual alleles. A later analysis found that HLA-associated TCR beta chains were more clonally expanded and had lower generation probabilities than equally common non-associated chains. A further reported finding was that TCR beta sequences accurately predicted the HLA-A and HLA-B alleles for most subjects in the first cohort. The study listed approximately 150 TCR beta chains as associated with cytomegalovirus.

This chain joins TRBV2 to TRBJ2-4; 5 matching bases give a weak D call of TRBD2. The clonotype originates from a man aged 30 to 45 in good health and CMV-seronegative. The sample comprised PBMCs. The DNA is as follows: TGTGCTAGCAGTGAAGTGGCGAGGGCAAACATTCAGTACTTC. Its translation reads: CASSEVARANIQYF.